Listed here are 27 T cell receptor beta chains from one sample, sequenced in a study of Ad26.COV2.S vaccination and SARS-CoV-2 variants. This table comes from immunoSEQ multiplex PCR, and its TCRdb copy is limited to in-frame clones, with some not included. The sample includes about 320,000 clones, about 86% seen only once; the top ten take around 2%. Stated treatment: roughly 19 received Ad26.COV2.S at low or high dose, single or two shots; 5 received placebo; per-sample allocation not given. Specimen acquisition occurred on day 63 following the initial vaccine or placebo injection. The sequencing here drew on peripheral blood, taken in a trial of Ad26.COV2.S vaccine versus placebo. These receptors came from a person aged 18-65 years who received the Ad26.COV2.S COVID-19 vaccine or a placebo.

This chain uses TRBV6-5 with TRBJ2-5; 8 nucleotides align to TRBD2. CDR1 is MNHEY and CDR2 is SVGAGI in the germline V gene. V lost 6 bases to trimming and J lost 5 bases; unmatched junction nucleotides: 8. The CDR3 is 14 residues long. DNA for the CDR3: TGTGCCAGCAGCTCTCGGGGGGGTCGGGAGACCCAGTACTTC. Translation: CASSSRGGRETQYF.

CDR3 DNA sequence: TGTGCCAGCAGTTATCCCGCGACAGGGAGCAATGGCTACACCTTC. This encodes CASSYPATGSNGYTF. This chain connects TRBV6-2 or TRBV6-3 to TRBJ1-2, with TRBD1 matching 7 bases. Germline-derived CDR1 and CDR2 are MNHEY and SVGEGT. The CDR3 consists of 15 residues. V lost 3 bases and J lost 6; bases outside the gene matches: 10.

The chain carries TRBV12-3 or TRBV12-4 and TRBJ2-5, with D unclear. The V gene lost 7 bases and the J gene lost 5 bases, with 14 bases spanning the gap. CDR3 size: 13 residues. CDR3 protein: CASTAVIPETQYF. The CDR3 region has the DNA TGTGCCAGCACGGCAGTCATACCGGAGACCCAGTACTTC.

The J gene is TRBJ2-5, the V gene TRBV18; D remains ambiguous. The CDR3 is 13 residues long. Germline V CDR1 and CDR2: KGHSH, LQKENI. With 3 bases removed from V and 1 base from J, the gap between germline ends came to 6 bases. This CDR3 reads CASSPNPQETQYF. CDR3 in DNA: TGTGCCAGCTCACCGAACCCCCAAGAGACCCAGTACTTC.

This clone was picked up a small number of times. The CDR3 DNA reads TGTGCCAGCAGCGTAACAGGCTATCCCTACGAGCAGTACTTC. Protein sequence: CASSVTGYPYEQYF. The chain combines TRBV9 with TRBJ2-7, with D tentatively TRBD1 (5 bases). The CDR3 loop spans 14 amino acids. Germline assignment: CDR1 SGDLS and CDR2 YYNGEE. The ends were cut back, 1 base at V and 2 bases at J, with 10 bases in the middle. Supplemented by reference TRBV9 and TRBJ2-7, the full variable domain reads DSGVTQTPKHLITATGQRVTLRCSPRSGDLSVYWYQQSLDQGLQFLIQYYNGEERAKGNILERFSAQQFPDLHSELNLSSLELGDSALYFCASSVTGYPYEQYFGPGTRLTVT.

A remark on this clone: Other DNA sequences from this sample encode an identical CDR3 as well. The V call is TRBV5-1, the J call TRBJ1-3; D unclear. Germline assignment: CDR1 SGHRS and CDR2 YFSETQ. Trimming shortened V by 2 bases and J by 0 bases, and 6 bases separated the two germline ends. The CDR3 totals 14 residues. The CDR3 loop is CASSLSSSGNTIYF. The CDR3 DNA is TGCGCCAGCAGCTTATCAAGCTCTGGAAACACCATATATTTT. The full variable domain, in which reference TRBV5-1 and TRBJ1-3 provide the parts outside the CDR3, is KAGVTQTPRYLIKTRGQQVTLSCSPISGHRSVSWYQQTPGQGLQFLFEYFSETQRNKGNFPGRFSGRQFSNSRSEMNVSTLELGDSALYLCASSLSSSGNTIYFGEGSWLTVV.

V is TRBV9 and J is TRBJ1-5; D unclear. The V and J ends lost 0 bases and 7 bases respectively, with 8 bases between them. The CDR3 has 13 amino acids. Germline values: CDR1 SGDLS, CDR2 YYNGEE. The DNA for the CDR3 is TGTGCCAGCAGCGTAGGGTCTGGGCAGCCCCAGCATTTT. Translation gives CASSVGSGQPQHF.

The chain employs TRBV11-2 and TRBJ2-5; D is ambiguous. The CDR3 has 11 amino acids. The ends were cut back, 4 bases at V and 3 bases at J, with 3 bases in the middle. The germline gives CDR1 SGHAT, CDR2 FQNNGV. DNA of the CDR3: TGTGCCAGCAGCTCCAAAGAGACCCAGTACTTC. Translated, it gives CASSSKETQYF.

Here the CDR3 DNA reads TGTGCCAGTAGAGACTATGGCTACACCTTC. Translated: CASRDYGYTF. V and J are TRBV19 and TRBJ1-2; D is ambiguous. The CDR3 has 10 residues. Looked up from germline, CDR1 is LNHDA and CDR2 is SQIVND (reference sequence). The V gene lost 6 bases and the J gene lost 3 bases, with 2 bases spanning the gap.

This chain links TRBV19 with TRBJ1-3; 7 positions match TRBD1. With V trimmed by 3 bases and J by 4 bases, 9 bases remained unmatched. In germline, CDR1 is LNHDA, CDR2 SQIVND (reference sequence). The CDR3 loop spans 16 amino acids. The CDR3 DNA reads as TGTGCCAGTAGTATCATGGGACAGAAACGGGGAAACACCATATATTTT. As protein: CASSIMGQKRGNTIYF.

The V call is TRBV5-1, the J call TRBJ2-1; TRBD2 matches 11 bases. Trimming at V came to 4 bases and at J to 4 bases, leaving 4 bases not matched to a gene. In germline, CDR1 is SGHRS, CDR2 YFSETQ. CDR3 length equals 15 residues. CDR3 sequence: CASSTGLAVYNEQFF. The CDR3 region has the DNA TGCGCCAGCAGCACGGGACTAGCGGTTTACAATGAGCAGTTCTTC. The complete variable domain, with remaining parts taken from reference TRBV5-1 and TRBJ2-1, reads KAGVTQTPRYLIKTRGQQVTLSCSPISGHRSVSWYQQTPGQGLQFLFEYFSETQRNKGNFPGRFSGRQFSNSRSEMNVSTLELGDSALYLCASSTGLAVYNEQFFGPGTRLTVL.

The rearrangement joins TRBV5-3 to TRBJ2-5, with 12 bases that match TRBD1. TRBV5-3 is marked as an open reading frame, function uncertain. CDR3 length: 18 residues. The V and J ends lost 8 bases and 7 bases, in that order; junction bases with no gene match: 21. CDR3 DNA sequence: TGTGCCAGCCCATGGGCCGGGACAGGGGGCATGACGACCCGGACCCAGTACTTC. The encoded protein is CASPWAGTGGMTTRTQYF.

This clone was recorded only once. CDR3 in amino acids: CAEKGRGSGTGELFF. Here the CDR3 DNA reads TGTGCCGAGAAAGGGAGGGGGTCGGGGACCGGGGAGCTGTTTTTT. The chain recombines TRBV7-8 with TRBJ2-2; D is possibly TRBD2 (7 bases). V was cut by 11 bases and J by 5 bases, with 21 bases left in between. CDR3 length: 15 residues. Per germline, CDR1 SGHVS and CDR2 FQNEAQ.

This chain connects TRBV5-1 to TRBJ2-5, with 8 bases identical to TRBD2. Germline values: CDR1 SGHRS, CDR2 YFSETQ. The CDR3 loop spans 17 amino acids. V gave up 4 bases and J gave up 0 bases; unmatched junction bases: 11. The CDR3 DNA reads as TGCGCCAGCAGCCTCCTCGGGGGCGGGGGGTACCAAGAGACCCAGTACTTC. Amino acid sequence: CASSLLGGGGYQETQYF.

The J gene is TRBJ1-5, the V gene TRBV30; 7 positions agree with TRBD1. The CDR3 sequence is 14 residues long. V trimming: 3 bases; J trimming: 8 bases; junction bases outside the gene matches: 10. Per the germline V gene, CDR1 is GTSNPN and CDR2 is SVGIG (reference sequence). The chain's CDR3 is CAWSTGTANKPQHF. CDR3 nucleotide sequence: TGTGCCTGGAGCACCGGGACAGCTAACAAGCCCCAGCATTTT.

This clone was seen a few times. This chain connects TRBV2 to TRBJ2-3, with D unresolved. The CDR3 covers 14 residues. The V end was cut by 11 bases, the J end by 0 bases, with 15 bases between. Germline V CDR1 and CDR2: SNHLY, FYNNEI. DNA for the CDR3: TGTGCCGAGGTGGGCGGATCTAGCACAGATACGCAGTATTTT. Translated: CAEVGGSSTDTQYF.

The V gene is TRBV20-1, the J gene TRBJ2-5; D is uncertain. V shed 5 bases and J shed 5 bases, with 9 bases lying between them. The CDR3 length is 11 residues. Per germline, CDR1 DFQATT and CDR2 SNEGSKA (reference sequence). CDR3 DNA: TGCAGTGCTCCGACTTTGGAGACCCAGTACTTC. This encodes CSAPTLETQYF.

The genes are TRBV6-8 and TRBJ2-7; 8 bases agree with TRBD1. Trimming took 6 bases from V and 3 from J; bases not matched to a gene: 7. Germline CDR1 is MNHGY and CDR2 is SAAAGT. The CDR3 is 14 amino acids. CDR3 in DNA: TGTGCCAGCAGCCCACTGACAGGGGTCTACGAGCAGTACTTC. It codes for CASSPLTGVYEQYF.

V and J are TRBV10-3 and TRBJ1-2; D remains ambiguous. The CDR3 runs 14 residues. Trimming took off 2 bases at V and 4 bases at J, with 11 bases between the two ends. Germline V gene lookup returns CDR1 ENHRY and CDR2 SYGVKD. CDR3 region: CAISEGPLVYGYTF. CDR3 bases: TGTGCCATCAGTGAGGGGCCTCTCGTCTATGGCTACACCTTC.

This chain connects TRBV6-2 or TRBV6-3 to TRBJ2-2; TRBD2 matches 7 bases. Looked up from germline, CDR1 is MNHEY and CDR2 is SVGEGT. J lost 5 bases, V lost 4 bases, and 7 bases had no gene match. This CDR3 has 15 residues. The CDR3 reads CASSFLAENTGELFF. The CDR3, as DNA: TGTGCCAGCAGTTTCCTAGCGGAGAATACCGGGGAGCTGTTTTTT.

The chain couples TRBV27 to TRBJ2-5; a possible D gene is TRBD1 (5 bases). From germline, CDR1 is MNHEY and CDR2 SMNVEV (reference sequence). CDR3 length: 14 amino acids. The V gene lost 3 bases and the J gene lost 5 bases, with 13 bases spanning the gap. This CDR3 is CASSFQGPRETQYF. The CDR3 bases are TGTGCCAGCAGTTTTCAGGGTCCCCGGGAGACCCAGTACTTC.

The chain has TRBV11-2 and TRBJ1-3; 9 bases are shared with TRBD1. CDR1 is SGHAT and CDR2 is FQNNGV in the germline V gene. The length of the CDR3 is 15 residues. V gave up 5 bases and J gave up 4 bases; unmatched junction bases: 6. The CDR3 loop is CASSQPTGGGNTIYF. The DNA for the CDR3 is TGTGCCAGCAGCCAACCGACAGGGGGAGGAAACACCATATATTTT.

The J gene is TRBJ2-2, the V gene TRBV27; 9 nucleotides align to TRBD2. CDR1 MNHEY and CDR2 SMNVEV come from the germline V gene (reference sequence). The CDR3 runs to 14 residues. Trimming cost V 6 bases and J 6 bases; bases outside gene matches: 5. The CDR3 DNA sequence: TGTGCCAGCAGCTATCGGACTAGCGCCGGGGAGCTGTTTTTT. Encoded protein: CASSYRTSAGELFF.

The rearrangement links TRBV12-5 to TRBJ1-1, with a possible D match to TRBD1 (5 bases). Between the trimmed V and J ends, which lost 6 bases and 4 bases, there was a span of 9 bases. The length of the CDR3 is 12 residues. Germline lookup yields CDR1 LGHNT and CDR2 FRNRAP. CDR3 sequence: CASGSGTTEAFF. The CDR3 nucleotides read TGTGCTAGTGGATCAGGGACCACTGAAGCTTTCTTT. The variable domain in full, with the rest retrieved from reference TRBV12-5 and TRBJ1-1, is DARVTQTPRHKVTEMGQEVTMRCQPILGHNTVFWYRQTMMQGLELLAYFRNRAPLDDSGMPKDRFSAEMPDATLATLKIQPSEPRDSAVYFCASGSGTTEAFFGQGTRLTVV.

About this clone itself: This sample includes further DNA sequences coding for the same CDR3. This rearrangement joins TRBV20-1 to TRBJ2-3; D gene uncertain. This CDR3 has 10 residues. V was shortened by 6 bases and J by 3 bases, with 4 bases between the two germline ends. Germline V gene sequence: CDR1 DFQATT, CDR2 SNEGSKA (reference sequence). The CDR3 protein is CSANTDTQYF. The CDR3 nucleotides are TGCAGTGCCAATACAGATACGCAGTATTTT.

The chain links TRBV5-1 to TRBJ2-2; TRBD1 matches 9 bases. Germline trimming cut 4 bases from V and 5 bases from J; bases unmatched to any gene: 6. The CDR3 is made up of 15 amino acids. Germline lookup yields CDR1 SGHRS and CDR2 YFSETQ. The CDR3 region is CASSPGQGWTGELFF. In nucleotides, the CDR3 is TGCGCCAGCAGCCCCGGACAGGGGTGGACCGGGGAGCTGTTTTTT.

V and J are TRBV10-3 and TRBJ1-1, with TRBD1 as a possible D gene (6 bases). CDR1 ENHRY and CDR2 SYGVKD come from the germline V gene. The V gene lost 0 bases and the J gene lost 3 bases, with 8 bases spanning the gap. The CDR3 is 14 residues long. CDR3 in amino acids: CAISESGAYTEAFF. The DNA of the CDR3 is TGTGCCATCAGTGAGTCGGGGGCTTACACTGAAGCTTTCTTT.